This T cell receptor beta chain was sequenced in a study of cytomegalovirus exposure and HLA in healthy donors. The PCR was carried out with 60 Vbeta primers and 13 Jbeta primers. The method was immunoSEQ multiplex PCR; TCRdb's version includes in-frame clones alone and lacks a portion of them. The repertoire holds 220,000 or so clones, with under 85% as singletons. Broader study findings: CMV serostatus stood as the only immune exposure information on hand. Cytomegalovirus status, reportedly, was diagnosed with high specificity and sensitivity by the classifier. Several of the most significant clusters appeared, in a later analysis, to be linked to common viral pathogens.

This clone was observed a few times. The antigen is unknown. Germline V gene sequence: CDR1 MGHRA, CDR2 YSYEKL. Trimming took 4 bases from V and 2 from J, leaving 11 bases between them. The CDR3 covers 14 residues. The chain uses TRBV4-1 and TRBJ2-5; D is unclear. Sequencing was carried out using PBMCs. The source of this sequence is a man aged 50 to 60 in good health and CMV-seronegative. CDR3 loop: CASSPNGRQETQYF. The CDR3 DNA reads as TGCGCCAGCAGCCCTAACGGCAGGCAAGAGACCCAGTACTTC.